This T cell receptor beta chain came from a study of cytomegalovirus exposure and HLA in healthy donors. Turning to this clone: Its antigen is unknown.

Regarding the study as a whole: Earlier findings revealed that most TCR beta V segments proved productive either about 87% or about 30% of the time. It was confirmed in vitro that a few of the CMV-associated chains were specific for CMV antigens. Analysis performed later found 15,000 or so TCR beta sequences associated with HLA alleles at 0.05 false discovery rate.

CDR3 length: 13 residues. J lost 0 bases, V lost 8 bases, and 2 bases had no gene match. The V gene's germline CDR1 is SGHTA and CDR2 FQGNSA. Primers included in the PCR were 60 Vbeta and 13 Jbeta primers. Profiling relied on immunoSEQ multiplex PCR, and the TCRdb table lists in-frame clones only, not all of them. The repertoire consists of 95,000 to 150,000 clones, with 75% occurring once and the leading ten covering less than 3.5%. The chain has TRBV7-2 and TRBJ2-3; 7 bases fit TRBD2. The receptor comes from a middle-aged woman in good health and CMV-seropositive. Sequencing was done on a sample of PBMCs. CDR3 in DNA: TGTGCCAGCGGACTAGATAGCACAGATACGCAGTATTTT. It translates to CASGLDSTDTQYF.